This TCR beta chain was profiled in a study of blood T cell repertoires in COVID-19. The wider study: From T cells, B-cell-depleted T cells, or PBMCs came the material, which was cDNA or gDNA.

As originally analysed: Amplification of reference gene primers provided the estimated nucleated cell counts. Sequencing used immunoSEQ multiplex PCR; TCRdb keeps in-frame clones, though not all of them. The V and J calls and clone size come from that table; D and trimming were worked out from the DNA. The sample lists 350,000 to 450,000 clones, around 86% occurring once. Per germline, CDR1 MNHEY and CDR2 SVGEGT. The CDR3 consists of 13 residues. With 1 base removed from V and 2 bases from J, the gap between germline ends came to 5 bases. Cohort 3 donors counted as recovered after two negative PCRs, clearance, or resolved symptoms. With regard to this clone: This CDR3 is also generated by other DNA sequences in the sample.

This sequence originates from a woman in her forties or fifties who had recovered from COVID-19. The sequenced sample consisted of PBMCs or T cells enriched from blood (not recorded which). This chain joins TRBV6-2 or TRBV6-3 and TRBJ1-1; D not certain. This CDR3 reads CASSYLRNTEAFF. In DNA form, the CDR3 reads TGTGCCAGCAGTTACTTGCGAAACACTGAAGCTTTCTTT.